This T cell receptor (beta chain) was found in a study of technical replicates of blood from a few donors. Per germline, CDR1 MNHEY and CDR2 SVGAGI. Between the trimmed V and J ends, which lost 5 bases and 1 base, there was a span of 8 bases. The CDR3 runs to 13 residues. The data were produced by immunoSEQ multiplex PCR, yet TCRdb's version contains in-frame clones alone and is incomplete. Counted here are almost 85,000 clones, around 97% occurring once; the ten biggest clones make up less than 0.2%. The rearrangement uses TRBV6-5 and TRBJ1-1, with D hard to call. This receptor was identified in a human donor in good health. Sequencing used T cells isolated from PBMCs. As DNA, the CDR3 is TGTGCCAGCAGTCTCAGGCCGAACACTGAAGCTTTCTTT. It translates to CASSLRPNTEAFF.